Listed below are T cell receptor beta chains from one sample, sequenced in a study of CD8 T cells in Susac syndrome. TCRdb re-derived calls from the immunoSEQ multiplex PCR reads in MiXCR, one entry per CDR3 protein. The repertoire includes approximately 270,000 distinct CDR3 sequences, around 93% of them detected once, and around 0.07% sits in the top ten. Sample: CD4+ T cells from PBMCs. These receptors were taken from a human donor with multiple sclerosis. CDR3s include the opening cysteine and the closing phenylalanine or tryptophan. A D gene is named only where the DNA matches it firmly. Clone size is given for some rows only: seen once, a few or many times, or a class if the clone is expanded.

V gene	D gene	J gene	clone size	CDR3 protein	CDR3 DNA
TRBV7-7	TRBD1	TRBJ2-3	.	CASSLGGRRDTQYF	TGTGCTAGCAGCTTAGGGGGCAGGAGAGATACGCAGTATTTT
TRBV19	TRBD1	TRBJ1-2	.	CASIPTGRNYGYTF	TGTGCCAGTATTCCGACAGGGAGGAACTATGGCTACACCTTC
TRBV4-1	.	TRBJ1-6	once	CASSQVPSSYNSPLHF	TGCGCCAGCAGCCAAGTACCGAGCTCCTATAATTCACCCCTCCACTTT
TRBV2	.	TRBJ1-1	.	CASSEALISSEAFF	TGTGCCAGCAGTGAAGCGCTTATTTCCAGTGAAGCTTTCTTT
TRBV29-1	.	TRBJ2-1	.	CSVAMAFIYNEQFF	TGCAGCGTTGCTATGGCTTTTATCTACAATGAGCAGTTCTTC
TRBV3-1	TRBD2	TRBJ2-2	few	CASSQDRRLAVTGELFF	TGTGCCAGCAGCCAAGATCGTCGACTAGCGGTGACCGGGGAGCTGTTTTTT
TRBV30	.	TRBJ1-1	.	CAWARGGDGTEAFF	TGTGCCTGGGCCCGGGGGGGGGATGGAACTGAAGCTTTCTTT
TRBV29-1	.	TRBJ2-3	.	CSVVFGNTQYF	TGCAGCGTTGTGTTCGGAAATACGCAGTATTTT
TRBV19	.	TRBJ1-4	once	CASSKAEKLFF	TGTGCCAGTAGTAAGGCTGAAAAACTGTTTTTT
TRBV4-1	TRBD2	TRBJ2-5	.	CASSPHSGRDQETQYF	TGCGCCAGCAGCCCCCATAGCGGGAGAGACCAAGAGACCCAGTACTTC
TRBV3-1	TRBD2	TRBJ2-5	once	CASRRTSGVSETQYF	TGTGCCAGCAGACGGACTAGCGGGGTGTCGGAGACCCAGTACTTC
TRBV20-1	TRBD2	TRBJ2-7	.	CSARGLKRGPREQYF	TGCAGTGCTAGAGGGCTTAAGCGGGGGCCCCGCGAGCAGTACTTC
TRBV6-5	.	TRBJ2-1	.	CASSYPGWGVSYNEQFF	TGTGCCAGCAGTTATCCCGGGTGGGGCGTCTCCTACAATGAGCAGTTCTTC
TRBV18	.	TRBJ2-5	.	CASSTLGGGVGETQYF	TGTGCCAGCTCCACGCTCGGGGGCGGCGTAGGAGAGACCCAGTACTTC
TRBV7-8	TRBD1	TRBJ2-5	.	CASSFPGRGLETQYF	TGTGCCAGCAGCTTTCCCGGCAGGGGGCTTGAGACCCAGTACTTC
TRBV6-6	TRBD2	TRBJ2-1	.	CASSSGGEEQFF	TGTGCCAGCAGTTCGGGGGGAGAGGAGCAGTTCTTC
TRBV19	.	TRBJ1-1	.	CASNDGQNDAEAFF	TGTGCCAGTAATGATGGACAGAATGACGCTGAAGCTTTCTTT
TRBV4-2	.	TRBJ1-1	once	CASSLGGGGNTEAFF	TGTGCCAGCAGCCTTGGTGGTGGGGGGAACACTGAAGCTTTCTTT
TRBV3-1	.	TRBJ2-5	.	CASSQDPSLETQYF	TGTGCCAGCAGCCAAGATCCTAGCCTGGAGACCCAGTACTTC
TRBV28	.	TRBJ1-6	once	CASSLSQGKNSPLHF	TGTGCCAGCAGTTTATCGCAGGGTAAAAATTCACCCCTCCACTTT
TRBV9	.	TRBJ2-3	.	CASSVGGTQYF	TGTGCCAGCAGCGTAGGGGGTACGCAGTATTTT
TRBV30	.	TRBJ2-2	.	CAWSVLGARTTGELFF	TGTGCCTGGAGTGTACTAGGTGCTCGAACCACCGGGGAGCTGTTTTTT
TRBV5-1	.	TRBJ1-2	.	CASSFADGYGYTF	TGCGCCAGCAGCTTCGCGGACGGCTATGGCTACACCTTC
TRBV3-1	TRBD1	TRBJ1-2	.	CASSQEGTGGEGGYTF	TGTGCCAGCAGCCAAGAGGGGACAGGGGGTGAAGGGGGCTACACCTTC
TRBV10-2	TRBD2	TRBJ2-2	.	CASSDLAGANTGELFF	TGCGCCAGCAGTGACTTAGCGGGAGCGAACACCGGGGAGCTGTTTTTT
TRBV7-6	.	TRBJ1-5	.	CASSLEGRGQPQHF	TGTGCCAGCAGCTTAGAAGGCAGGGGCCAGCCCCAGCATTTT
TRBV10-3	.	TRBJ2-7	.	CAISATRDSYEQYF	TGTGCCATCAGTGCCACCCGGGACTCATACGAGCAGTACTTC
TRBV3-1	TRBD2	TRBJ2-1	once	CASSQDFGGGAREQFF	TGTGCCAGCAGCCAAGATTTCGGGGGGGGAGCGAGGGAGCAGTTCTTC
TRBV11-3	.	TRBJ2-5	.	CASSWRLGGLETQYF	TGTGCCAGCAGCTGGAGACTCGGAGGCCTGGAGACCCAGTACTTC